The T cell receptor beta chain described here comes from a study of T cell responses to AZD1222 COVID-19 vaccine. The study, taken as a whole, reports: Researchers report vaccine-associated CD4 TCRs spanning spike, with dominance at 160-218 and 743-854. Seropositive AZD1222 recipients at baseline numbered only six or seven. Donors, mostly white British, included more females; clonal diversity was possibly underestimated.

Comments on this clone: What it recognizes is unknown.

Assay: immunoSEQ multiplex PCR; the TCRdb copy retains only in-frame clones and omits some. Here the sample spans about 190,000 clones, 90% to 95% being singletons. CDR3 size: 15 residues. Germline V gene lookup returns CDR1 MDHEN and CDR2 SYDVKM. V shed 2 bases and J 4 bases; nucleotides not matched to a gene: 4. This clonotype was obtained from an adult in good health. The chain is built from TRBV28 and TRBJ2-1; 8 positions agree with TRBD2. The specimen comprised peripheral blood, sampled on day 0 of AZD1222 vaccination. The CDR3 protein is CASSLVAGRYNEQFF. In nucleotides, the CDR3 is TGTGCCAGCAGTTTAGTAGCGGGAAGATACAATGAGCAGTTCTTC. The full variable domain, its missing parts supplied by reference TRBV28 and TRBJ2-1, is DVKVTQSSRYLVKRTGEKVFLECVQDMDHENMFWYRQDPGLGLRLIYFSYDVKMKEKGDIPEGYSVSREKKERFSLILESASTNQTSMYLCASSLVAGRYNEQFFGPGTRLTVL.